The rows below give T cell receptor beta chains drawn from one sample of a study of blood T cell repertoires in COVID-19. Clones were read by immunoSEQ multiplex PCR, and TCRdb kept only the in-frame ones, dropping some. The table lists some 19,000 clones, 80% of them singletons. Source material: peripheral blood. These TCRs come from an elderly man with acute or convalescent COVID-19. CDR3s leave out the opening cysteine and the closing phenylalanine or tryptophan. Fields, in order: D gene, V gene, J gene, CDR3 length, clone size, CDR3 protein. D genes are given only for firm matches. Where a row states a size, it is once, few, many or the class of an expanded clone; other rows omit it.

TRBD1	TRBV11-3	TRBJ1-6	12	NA	ASSEGQGHSPLH
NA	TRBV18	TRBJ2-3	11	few	ASSPTNGDTQY
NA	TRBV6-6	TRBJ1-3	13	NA	ASRTSGDSGNTIY
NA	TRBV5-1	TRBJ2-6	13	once	ASSLSVSGANVLT
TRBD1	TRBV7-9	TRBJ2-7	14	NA	ASSVSRQGAPYEQY
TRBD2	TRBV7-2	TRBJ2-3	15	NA	ASSILAGAFSTDTQY
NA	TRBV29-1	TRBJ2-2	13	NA	SVEVGGSNTGELF
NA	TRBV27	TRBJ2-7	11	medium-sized	ASGPGTSYEQY
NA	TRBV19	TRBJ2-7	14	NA	ASSIASTGTSYEQY
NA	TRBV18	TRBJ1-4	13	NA	ASSPMGAGNEKLF
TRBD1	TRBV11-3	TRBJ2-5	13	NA	ASSRGTGPRETQY
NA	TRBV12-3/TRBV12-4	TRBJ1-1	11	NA	ASSVRTGTEAF
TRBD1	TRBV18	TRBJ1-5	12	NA	ASSQGQQNQPQH
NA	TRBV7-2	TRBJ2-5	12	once	ASSGGALGETQY
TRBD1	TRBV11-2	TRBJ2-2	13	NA	ASSIRGLVTGELF
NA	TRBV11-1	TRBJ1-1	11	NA	ASSLELNTEAF
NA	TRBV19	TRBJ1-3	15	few	ASSVWGLRGSGNTIY
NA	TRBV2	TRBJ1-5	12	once	ASSEQGLNQPQH
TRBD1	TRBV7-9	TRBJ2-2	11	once	ASQQGYTGELF
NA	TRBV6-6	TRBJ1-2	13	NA	ASRTRQGGEYGYT
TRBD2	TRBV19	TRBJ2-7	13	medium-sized	ASSTTSAPSYEQY
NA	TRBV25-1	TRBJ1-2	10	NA	AAIGGRYGYT
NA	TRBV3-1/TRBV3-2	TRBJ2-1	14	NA	ASSQAGSSFYNEQF
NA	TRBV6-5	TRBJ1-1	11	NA	ASRATVPTEAF
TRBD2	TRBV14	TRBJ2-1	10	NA	ASSLYGTTQF
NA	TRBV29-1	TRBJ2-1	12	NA	SVGQSSSYNEQF
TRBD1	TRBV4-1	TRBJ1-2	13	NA	ASSLRDRTLYGYT
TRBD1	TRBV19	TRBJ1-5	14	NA	ASSSPGTGSNQPQH
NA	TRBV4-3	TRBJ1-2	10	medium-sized	ASSQYNYGYT
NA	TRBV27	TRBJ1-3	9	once	ASTSPNTIY
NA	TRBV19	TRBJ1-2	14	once	ASSIFSRFGGYGYT
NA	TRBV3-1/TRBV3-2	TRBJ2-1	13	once	ASSQELTVRQEQF
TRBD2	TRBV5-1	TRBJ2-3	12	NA	ASAMGGVTDTQY
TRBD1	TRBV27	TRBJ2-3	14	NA	ASTSGQGAGTDTQY
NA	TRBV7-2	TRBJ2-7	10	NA	ASSQQGYEQY
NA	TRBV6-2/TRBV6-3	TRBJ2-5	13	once	ASSFDQVSVETQY
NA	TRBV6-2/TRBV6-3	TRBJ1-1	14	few	ASSYLGVFLNTEAF
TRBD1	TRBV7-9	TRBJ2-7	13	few	ASSSRDSLSYEQY
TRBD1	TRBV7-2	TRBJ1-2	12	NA	ASSGQGQGYGYT
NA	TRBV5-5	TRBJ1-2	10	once	ASSFAGDGYT
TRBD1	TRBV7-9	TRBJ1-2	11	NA	ASSLFDRDGYT
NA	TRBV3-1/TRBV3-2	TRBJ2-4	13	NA	ASSQPRQQKNIQY
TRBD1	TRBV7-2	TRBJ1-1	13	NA	ASSRDRNVNTEAF
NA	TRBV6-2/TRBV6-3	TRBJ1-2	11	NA	ASSYSTSYGYT
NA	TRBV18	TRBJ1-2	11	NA	ASSPLGGEGYT
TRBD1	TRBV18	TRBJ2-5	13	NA	ASSPPGQDQETQY
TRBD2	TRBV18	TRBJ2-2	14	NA	ASSPSSGAVTGELF
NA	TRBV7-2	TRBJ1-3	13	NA	ASSLFQGKENTIY
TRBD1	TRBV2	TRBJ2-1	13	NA	ASNEDRSSYNEQF
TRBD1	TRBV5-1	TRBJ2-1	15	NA	ASSLRPTGQGSDEQF
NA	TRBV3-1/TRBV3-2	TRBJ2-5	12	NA	ASSQVQTPETQY
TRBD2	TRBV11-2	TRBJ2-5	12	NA	ASSSQWTSETQY
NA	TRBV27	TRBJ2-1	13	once	ASSSSRGYNNEQF
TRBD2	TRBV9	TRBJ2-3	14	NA	ASSVGSGGAPGTQY
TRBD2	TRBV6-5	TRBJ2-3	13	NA	ASIRDYRSTDTQY
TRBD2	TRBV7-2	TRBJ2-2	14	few	ASSFFSGGRTGELF
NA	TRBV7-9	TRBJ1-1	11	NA	ASSRGGNTEAF